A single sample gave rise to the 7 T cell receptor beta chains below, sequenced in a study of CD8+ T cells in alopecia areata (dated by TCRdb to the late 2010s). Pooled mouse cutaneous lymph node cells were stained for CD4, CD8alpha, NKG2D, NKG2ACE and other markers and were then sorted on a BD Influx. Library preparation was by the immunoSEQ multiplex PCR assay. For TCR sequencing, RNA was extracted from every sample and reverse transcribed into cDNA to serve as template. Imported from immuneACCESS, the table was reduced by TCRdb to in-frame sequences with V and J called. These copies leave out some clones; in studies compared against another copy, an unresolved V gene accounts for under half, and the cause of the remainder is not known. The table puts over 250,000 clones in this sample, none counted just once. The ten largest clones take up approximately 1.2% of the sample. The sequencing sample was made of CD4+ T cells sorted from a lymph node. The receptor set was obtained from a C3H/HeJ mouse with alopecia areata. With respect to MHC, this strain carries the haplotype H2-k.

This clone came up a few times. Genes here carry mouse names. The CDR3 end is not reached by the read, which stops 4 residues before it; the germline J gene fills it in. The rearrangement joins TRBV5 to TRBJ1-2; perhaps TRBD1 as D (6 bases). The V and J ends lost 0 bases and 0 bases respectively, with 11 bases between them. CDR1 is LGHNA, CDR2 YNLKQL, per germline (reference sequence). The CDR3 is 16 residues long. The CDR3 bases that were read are TGTGCCAGCAGCCAAGACCCGACAGGACCAAACTCC. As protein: CASSQDPTGPNS. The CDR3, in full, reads CASSQDPTGPNSDYTF.

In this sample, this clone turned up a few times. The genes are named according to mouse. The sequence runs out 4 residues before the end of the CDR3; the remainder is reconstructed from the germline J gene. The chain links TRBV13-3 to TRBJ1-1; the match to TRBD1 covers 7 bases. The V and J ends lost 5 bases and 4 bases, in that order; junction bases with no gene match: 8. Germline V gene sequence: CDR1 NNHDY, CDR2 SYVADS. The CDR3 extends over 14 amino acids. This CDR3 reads CASRGQLQGTEVFF. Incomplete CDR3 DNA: TGTGCCAGCAGGGGACAGCTGCAGGGCACA.

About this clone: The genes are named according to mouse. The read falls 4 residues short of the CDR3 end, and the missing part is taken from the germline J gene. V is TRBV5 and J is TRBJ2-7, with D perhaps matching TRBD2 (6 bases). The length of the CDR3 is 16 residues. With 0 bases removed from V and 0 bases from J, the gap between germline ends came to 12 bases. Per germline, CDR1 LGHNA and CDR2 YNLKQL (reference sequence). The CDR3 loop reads CASSQDWGIYSYEQYF. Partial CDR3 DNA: TGTGCCAGCAGCCAAGATTGGGGGATTTACTCCTAT.

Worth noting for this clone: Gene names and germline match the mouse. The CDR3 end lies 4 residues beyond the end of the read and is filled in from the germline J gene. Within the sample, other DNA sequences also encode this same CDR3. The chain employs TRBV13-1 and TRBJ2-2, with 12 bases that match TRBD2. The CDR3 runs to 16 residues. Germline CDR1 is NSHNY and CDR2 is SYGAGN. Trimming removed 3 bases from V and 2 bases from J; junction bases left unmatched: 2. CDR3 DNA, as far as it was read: TGTGCCAGCAGTGGACTGGGGGGGCTGAACACCGGG. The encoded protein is CASSGLGGLNTG. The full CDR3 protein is CASSGLGGLNTGQLYF.

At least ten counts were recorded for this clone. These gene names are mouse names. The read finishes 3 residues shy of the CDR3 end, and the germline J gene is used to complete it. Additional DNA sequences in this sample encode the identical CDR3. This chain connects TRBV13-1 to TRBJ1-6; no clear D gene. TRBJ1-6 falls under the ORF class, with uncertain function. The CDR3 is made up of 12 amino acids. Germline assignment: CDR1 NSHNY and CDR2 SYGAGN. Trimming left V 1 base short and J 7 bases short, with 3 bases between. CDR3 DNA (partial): TGTGCCAGCAGTGATTTGAATTCGCCC. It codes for CASSDLNSP. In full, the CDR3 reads CASSDLNSPLYF.

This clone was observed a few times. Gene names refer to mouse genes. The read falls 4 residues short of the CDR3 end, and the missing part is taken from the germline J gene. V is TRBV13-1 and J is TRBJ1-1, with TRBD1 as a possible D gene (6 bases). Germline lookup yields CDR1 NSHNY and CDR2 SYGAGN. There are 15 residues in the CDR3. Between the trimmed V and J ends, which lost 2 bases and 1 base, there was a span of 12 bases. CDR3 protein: CASSDGTIGNTEVFF. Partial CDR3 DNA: TGTGCCAGCAGTGACGGGACAATAGGAAACACA.

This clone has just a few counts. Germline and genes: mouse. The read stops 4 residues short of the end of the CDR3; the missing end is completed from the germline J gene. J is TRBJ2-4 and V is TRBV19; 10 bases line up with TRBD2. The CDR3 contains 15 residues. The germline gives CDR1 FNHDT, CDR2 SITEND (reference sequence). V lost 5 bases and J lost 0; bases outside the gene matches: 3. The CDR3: CASSKDWGSQNTLYF. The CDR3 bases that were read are TGTGCCAGCAGCAAGGACTGGGGGAGTCAAAAC.